This note documents a single T cell receptor beta chain sequence. This record belongs to a study of T cells in Graves' hyperthyroidism and ophthalmopathy. Researchers amplified the TCR beta CDR3 regions from RNA transcripts. HTBI primers drove first-round RT-PCR of the TCR CDR3. TCRdb analysed the multiplex PCR reads with MiXCR anew, one entry per CDR3 protein. The sample includes around 350,000 distinct CDR3 sequences, about 18% seen only once; the top ten take about 3.7%. This CDR3 has 12 amino acids. V was shortened by 1 base and J by 1 base, with 5 bases between the two germline ends. The V gene's germline CDR1 is GTSNPN and CDR2 SVGIG (reference sequence).

The gene calls are TRBV30 and TRBJ2-7; D gene uncertain. The TCR was taken from a young woman with Graves' hyperthyroidism. The sample consisted of blood. The CDR3, as DNA: TGTGCCTGGAGTGGTTGTTCCTACGAGCAGTACTTC. Amino acid sequence: CAWSGCSYEQYF.